The 26 T cell receptor beta chains in this list originate from one sample, sequenced in a study of blood T cell repertoires in COVID-19. The repertoire was sequenced with immunoSEQ multiplex PCR; TCRdb's copy has only in-frame clones and lacks some. The sample yields roughly 57,000 clones, over 60% seen once. The sequencing sample was made of peripheral blood. The receptors stem from a man younger than 45 with COVID-19, enrolled during active disease.

The chain is built from TRBV3-1 (or the pseudogene TRBV3-2) and TRBJ1-2; possible D gene TRBD1, 5 bases. The germline V gene encodes CDR1 LGHDT and CDR2 YNNKEL (reference sequence). The CDR3 loop spans 13 amino acids. V lost 2 bases, J lost 4 bases, and 8 bases lay in between. CDR3 sequence (DNA): TGTGCCAGCAGCCAAAGGGGTATCTATGGCTACACCTTC. The encoded protein is CASSQRGIYGYTF.

V is TRBV7-8 and J is TRBJ1-5; 9 bases fit TRBD1. V gave up 1 base and J gave up 4 bases; unmatched junction bases: 5. This CDR3 comprises 16 residues. Germline CDR1 and CDR2: SGHVS and FQNEAQ. This CDR3 reads CASSLGQGGFNQPQHF. The CDR3 nucleotides are TGTGCCAGCAGCTTAGGACAGGGGGGATTTAATCAGCCCCAGCATTTT. The whole variable domain, remainder taken from reference TRBV7-8 and TRBJ1-5, is GAGVSQSPRYKVAKRGQDVALRCDPISGHVSLFWYQQALGQGPEFLTYFQNEAQLDKSGLPSDRFFAERPEGSVSTLKIQRTQQEDSAVYLCASSLGQGGFNQPQHFGDGTRLSIL.

The chain carries TRBV6-5 and TRBJ2-1; 11 nucleotides align to TRBD2. Germline lookup yields CDR1 MNHEY and CDR2 SVGAGI. The CDR3 covers 15 residues. The V segment lost 5 bases and the J segment 6 bases; nucleotides outside the gene matches: 6. CDR3 nucleotides: TGTGCCAGCAGTCCTAGCGGGAGGCGGGGCAATGAGCAGTTCTTC. Its protein product is CASSPSGRRGNEQFF.

The rearrangement joins TRBV11-2 to TRBJ1-2, with 7 bases lining up with TRBD1. Trimming cost V 5 bases and J 1 base; bases outside gene matches: 4. From germline, CDR1 is SGHAT and CDR2 FQNNGV. The CDR3 runs to 14 residues. CDR3 nucleotide sequence: TGTGCCAGCAGCAACACAGGGGTTAACTATGGCTACACCTTC. Encoded protein: CASSNTGVNYGYTF.

This chain joins TRBV10-3 and TRBJ1-2; 10 positions match TRBD1. The CDR3 sequence is 17 residues long. J was trimmed by 0 bases and V by 6 bases; bases with no gene match: 10. The germline CDR1 and CDR2 sequences are ENHRY and SYGVKD. The CDR3 nucleotides are TGTGCCATCAGCCCACCTCCGGGGACAGGGGCTAACTATGGCTACACCTTC. The encoded protein is CAISPPPGTGANYGYTF.

The chain is built from TRBV19 and TRBJ1-1; a weak D match, TRBD1 (6 bases). The germline CDR1 and CDR2 sequences are LNHDA and SQIVND (reference sequence). Between the trimmed V and J ends, which lost 7 bases and 0 bases, there was a span of 12 bases. This CDR3 spans 14 amino acids. The DNA of the CDR3 is TGTGCCAGTATATATACAGGGATGAACACTGAAGCTTTCTTT. It encodes CASIYTGMNTEAFF.

This chain uses TRBV7-9 with TRBJ2-3; 8 bases match TRBD1. Per the germline V gene, CDR1 is SEHNR and CDR2 is FQNEAQ (reference sequence). With 5 bases clipped from V and 4 bases from J, the junction kept 11 bases outside the gene matches. CDR3 length: 16 amino acids. CDR3 nucleotides: TGTGCCAGCAGCATCGACAGGGGCCTGGGCGCAGATACGCAGTATTTT. The encoded protein is CASSIDRGLGADTQYF.

The gene calls are TRBV30 and TRBJ1-5; weak D call: TRBD1 (6 bases). The CDR3 has 15 amino acids. Germline CDR1 is GTSNPN and CDR2 is SVGIG (reference sequence). V was trimmed by 1 base and J by 3 bases, leaving 13 bases between them. The CDR3 loop reads CAWSAGDLHNQPQHF. For the CDR3, the DNA is TGTGCCTGGAGTGCAGGGGACCTTCACAATCAGCCCCAGCATTTT.

V gene TRBV2 combines with J gene TRBJ1-4; 8 nucleotides agree with TRBD1. This CDR3 spans 15 amino acids. Germline V lookup: CDR1 SNHLY, CDR2 FYNNEI. Trimming took 6 bases from V and 6 from J; bases not matched to a gene: 9. The DNA of the CDR3 is TGTGCCAGCAGCGAAAGGACAGGGACATATGAAAAACTGTTTTTT. Translated, it gives CASSERTGTYEKLFF. Filled out from reference TRBV2 and TRBJ1-4, the complete variable domain reads EPEVTQTPSHQVTQMGQEVILRCVPISNHLYFYWYRQILGQKVEFLVSFYNNEISEKSEIFDDQFSVERPDGSNFTLKIRSTKLEDSAMYFCASSERTGTYEKLFFGSGTQLSVL.

The genes are TRBV28 and TRBJ1-1, with D possibly TRBD1 on 6 matching bases. Trimming took off 8 bases at V and 5 bases at J, with 12 bases between the two ends. The CDR3 runs to 12 residues. Germline V lookup: CDR1 MDHEN, CDR2 SYDVKM. The CDR3 coding sequence is TGTGCCAGCGCACAGGGAGGGACTGAAGCTTTCTTT. Translated, it gives CASAQGGTEAFF.

The chain recombines TRBV28 with TRBJ2-3, with D possibly matching TRBD2 (5 bases). The germline CDR1 and CDR2 sequences are MDHEN and SYDVKM. The CDR3 is 15 amino acids. V lost 0 bases and J lost 6, with 13 bases in between. The CDR3 loop is CASSLWRLAGDTQYF. DNA of the CDR3: TGTGCCAGCAGTTTATGGAGGCTAGCAGGCGATACGCAGTATTTT.

This chain uses TRBV20-1 with TRBJ2-1; D is possibly TRBD1 (6 bases). This CDR3 comprises 16 residues. V was clipped by 3 bases and J by 3 bases, with 18 bases between them. Germline CDR1 reads DFQATT; CDR2 reads SNEGSKA (reference sequence). The CDR3 DNA reads TGCAGTGCTAGTAGACGGGCAGGGGCTTTCTACAATGAGCAGTTCTTC. It codes for CSASRRAGAFYNEQFF.

This clone was seen a single time. At one boundary the junction diverges from the germline segment, which might be a read error. The rearrangement links TRBV7-7 to TRBJ2-2; 12 positions agree with TRBD1. Germline V gene sequence: CDR1 SSHAT, CDR2 FNYEAQ (reference sequence). The CDR3 runs to 17 residues. CDR3 bases: TGTGCTAGCAGCTCAACTCCGGGACAGGGGGCTAACGGGGAGCTGTTTTTT. It translates to CASSSTPGQGANGELFF.

The chain carries TRBV10-3 and TRBJ2-2; 12 bases align to TRBD2. The trim removed 2 bases at V and 4 bases at J, leaving 5 bases unmatched. This CDR3 region has 17 residues. Germline V gene sequence: CDR1 ENHRY, CDR2 SYGVKD. In nucleotides, the CDR3 is TGTGCCATCAGTGAGCCCTCGGGACTAGCGGGCACCGGGGAGCTGTTTTTT. The encoded protein is CAISEPSGLAGTGELFF.

The chain is built from TRBV19 and TRBJ2-5; 9 nucleotides align to TRBD1. The CDR3 loop spans 17 amino acids. Germline V gene sequence: CDR1 LNHDA, CDR2 SQIVND (reference sequence). The trim removed 5 bases at V and 4 bases at J, leaving 14 bases unmatched. For the CDR3, the DNA is TGTGCCAGTAGTCGTCAGAACACCGGGACAGGGACAGAGACCCAGTACTTC. It yields the protein CASSRQNTGTGTETQYF.

This clone is medium-sized within its sample. The chain links TRBV30 to TRBJ2-1; 11 bases are a match to TRBD2. Germline V gives CDR1 GTSNPN, CDR2 SVGIG (reference sequence). The trim removed 3 bases at V and 8 bases at J, leaving 6 bases unmatched. This CDR3 is built from 14 residues. The CDR3, as DNA: TGTGCCTGGAGCGGTGTTAGCGGGGGGGATGAGCAGTTCTTC. It specifies CAWSGVSGGDEQFF. Drawing the rest from reference TRBV30 and TRBJ2-1, the complete variable domain is SQTIHQWPATLVQPVGSPLSLECTVEGTSNPNLYWYRQAAGRGLQLLFYSVGIGQISSEVPQNLSASRPQDRQFILSSKKLLLSDSGFYLCAWSGVSGGDEQFFGPGTRLTVL.

This chain connects TRBV24-1 to TRBJ2-2; TRBD2 agrees at 12 bases. The CDR3 is made up of 16 amino acids. V gave up 9 bases and J gave up 4 bases; unmatched junction bases: 8. CDR1 and CDR2 (germline): KGHDR, SFDVKD. The CDR3, as DNA: TGTGCCACCGAAACTAGCGGGAGGAGGGGCACCGGGGAGCTGTTTTTT. Its protein product is CATETSGRRGTGELFF.

This chain connects TRBV28 to TRBJ2-7; the D gene is possibly TRBD2 (5 bases). Germline assignment: CDR1 MDHEN and CDR2 SYDVKM. The CDR3 runs to 14 residues. V was shortened by 3 bases and J by 0 bases, with 9 bases between the two germline ends. CDR3 nucleotide sequence: TGTGCCAGCAGTTTCGAGGGTGGCTCCTACGAGCAGTACTTC. This gives the protein CASSFEGGSYEQYF.

The CDR3 region is CASSITSGRRNEQYF. The CDR3 nucleotides are TGTGCCAGCAGTATAACTAGCGGGCGGCGTAACGAGCAGTACTTC. This chain uses TRBV6-6 with TRBJ2-7, with TRBD2 identical over 9 bases. Germline V gives CDR1 MNHNY, CDR2 SVGAGI (reference sequence). The CDR3 is 15 amino acids. Unmatched junction bases numbered 10, after V lost 5 bases and J lost 5 bases.

CDR3 coding DNA: TGCGCCAGCAGCTTGGTCGGACAGTGGGATATGGAGCAGTACTTC. Translating gives CASSLVGQWDMEQYF. This rearrangement joins TRBV5-1 to TRBJ2-7, with D perhaps matching TRBD1 (6 bases). This CDR3 is built from 15 residues. Germline V lookup: CDR1 SGHRS, CDR2 YFSETQ. Trimming pared 0 bases from V and 7 bases from J, leaving 17 bases between.

This rearrangement joins TRBV5-1 to TRBJ2-7, with 8 bases matching TRBD1. CDR3 size: 14 residues. V shed 7 bases and J 5 bases; nucleotides not matched to a gene: 11. The germline CDR1 and CDR2 sequences are SGHRS and YFSETQ. DNA for the CDR3: TGCGCCAGCTCATCAGGGGGCGCTGAGGACGAGCAGTACTTC. It is translated as CASSSGGAEDEQYF. The full variable domain, completed using reference TRBV5-1 and TRBJ2-7, is KAGVTQTPRYLIKTRGQQVTLSCSPISGHRSVSWYQQTPGQGLQFLFEYFSETQRNKGNFPGRFSGRQFSNSRSEMNVSTLELGDSALYLCASSSGGAEDEQYFGPGTRLTVT.

A few counts support this clone. This chain links TRBV5-1 with TRBJ2-3; the D gene is possibly TRBD2 (6 bases). This CDR3 region has 15 residues. V was cut by 4 bases and J by 1 base, with 13 bases left in between. Germline V gives CDR1 SGHRS, CDR2 YFSETQ. In DNA form, the CDR3 reads TGCGCCAGCAGCGTGGGGGGAGACGGCACAGATACGCAGTATTTT. The encoded protein is CASSVGGDGTDTQYF.

This chain joins TRBV11-2 and TRBJ2-2, with D possibly TRBD2 on 6 matching bases. The CDR3 has 15 amino acids. V was pared by 2 bases and J by 6 bases, with 13 bases between. Germline-derived CDR1 and CDR2 are SGHAT and FQNNGV. The CDR3 DNA is TGTGCCAGCAGCTTACTACGGGGGTCCGCCGGGGAGCTGTTTTTT. This encodes CASSLLRGSAGELFF. Filled out from reference TRBV11-2 and TRBJ2-2, the complete variable domain reads EAGVAQSPRYKIIEKRQSVAFWCNPISGHATLYWYQQILGQGPKLLIQFQNNGVVDDSQLPKDRFSAERLKGVDSTLKIQPAKLEDSAVYLCASSLLRGSAGELFFGEGSRLTVL.

The chain recombines TRBV18 with TRBJ2-7; 8 bases are shared with TRBD1. Germline V gene data show CDR1 as KGHSH and CDR2 as LQKENI. The CDR3 length is 13 residues. The junction had 5 bases not matched to a gene; V was cut back by 3 bases and J by 7 bases. The CDR3 spells CASSPGQVREQYF. CDR3 coding DNA: TGTGCCAGCTCACCGGGACAGGTCCGGGAGCAGTACTTC.

This clone showed up just a few times. J is TRBJ2-7 and V is TRBV7-9; possible D gene TRBD1, 5 bases. Trimming cost V 3 bases and J 2 bases, with 11 bases left between them. The length of the CDR3 is 14 residues. Germline values: CDR1 SEHNR, CDR2 FQNEAQ (reference sequence). The chain's CDR3 is CASSFWNRPYEQYF. The CDR3 coding sequence is TGTGCCAGCAGCTTTTGGAACAGGCCCTACGAGCAGTACTTC.

J is TRBJ2-3 and V is TRBV5-4; 8 nucleotides agree with TRBD2. Germline loops: CDR1 SGHNT, CDR2 YYREEE (reference sequence). The CDR3 consists of 14 residues. With V trimmed by 2 bases and J by 2 bases, 1 base remained unmatched. The CDR3 spells CASSLAGATDTQYF. CDR3 coding DNA: TGTGCCAGCAGCTTAGCGGGGGCCACAGATACGCAGTATTTT.